This entry describes one T cell receptor beta chain. Antigen: not known. The sample comes from a study of beta chain features in type 1 diabetes. General study results and limits: Significant though moderate, a shortening of TCRB CDR3s appeared in all four CD4+ subsets of Type 1 diabetes patients. Within patients, naive, central memory and Treg TCRB repertoires seemed more similar than within healthy donors.

This CDR3 is built from 16 residues. Trimming took 0 bases from V and 4 from J; bases not matched to a gene: 8. CDR1 is SGHVS and CDR2 is FQNEAQ in the germline V gene. The authors reverse transcribed all of the isolated RNA, so sequencing captured expressed TCRB transcripts. Roughly 3.5 million reads per sample on average were obtained from naive, central memory and regulatory T cell samples. Clones were read by immunoSEQ multiplex PCR, and TCRdb kept only the in-frame ones, dropping some. The sample shows around 140,000 clones, 7% to 10% of them seen only once. Sequencing was done on a sample of central memory CD4+ T cells from blood. The receptor was isolated from a man aged 30 to 45 with type 1 diabetes. The J gene is TRBJ2-7, the V gene TRBV7-8; TRBD2 aligns across 8 bases. The CDR3 protein is CASSLALLGLAYEQYF. CDR3 nucleotide sequence: TGTGCCAGCAGCTTAGCCTTACTCGGACTAGCTTACGAGCAGTACTTC.